The clone carrying this T cell receptor (beta chain) came up a few times. Its matching antigen is unknown. The sample originates from a study of T cell responses to AZD1222 COVID-19 vaccine. Study-wide results and limits: Donors were chiefly white British, with a greater number of females, and clonal diversity was perhaps underestimated.

The CDR3 runs to 15 residues. The germline CDR1 and CDR2 sequences are MGHRA and YSYEKL. Trimming took off 4 bases at V and 2 bases at J, with 15 bases between the two ends. Profiling relied on immunoSEQ multiplex PCR, and the TCRdb table lists in-frame clones only, not all of them. This table has 100,000 to 150,000 clones, 80% to 90% appearing once. The specimen comprised peripheral blood, sampled on day 0 of AZD1222 vaccination. J is TRBJ2-7 and V is TRBV4-1, with a possible D match to TRBD1 (6 bases). The source of this sequence is an adult in good health. The CDR3 reads CASSPWTAQTYEQYF. The CDR3 DNA reads as TGCGCCAGCAGCCCTTGGACAGCGCAAACCTACGAGCAGTACTTC.